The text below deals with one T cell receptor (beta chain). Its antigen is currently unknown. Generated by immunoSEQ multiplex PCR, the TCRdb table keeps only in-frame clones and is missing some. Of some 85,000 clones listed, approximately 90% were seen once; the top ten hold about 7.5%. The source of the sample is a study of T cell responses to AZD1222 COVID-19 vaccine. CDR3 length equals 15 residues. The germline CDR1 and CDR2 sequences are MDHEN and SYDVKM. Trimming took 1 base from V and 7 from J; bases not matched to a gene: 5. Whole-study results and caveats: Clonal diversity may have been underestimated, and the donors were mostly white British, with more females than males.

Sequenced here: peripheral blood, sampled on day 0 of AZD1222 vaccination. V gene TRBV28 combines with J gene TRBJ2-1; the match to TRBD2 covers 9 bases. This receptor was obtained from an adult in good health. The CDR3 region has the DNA TGTGCCAGCAGTTTATTAGCGGGAGTTAGTAATGAGCAGTTCTTC. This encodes CASSLLAGVSNEQFF.